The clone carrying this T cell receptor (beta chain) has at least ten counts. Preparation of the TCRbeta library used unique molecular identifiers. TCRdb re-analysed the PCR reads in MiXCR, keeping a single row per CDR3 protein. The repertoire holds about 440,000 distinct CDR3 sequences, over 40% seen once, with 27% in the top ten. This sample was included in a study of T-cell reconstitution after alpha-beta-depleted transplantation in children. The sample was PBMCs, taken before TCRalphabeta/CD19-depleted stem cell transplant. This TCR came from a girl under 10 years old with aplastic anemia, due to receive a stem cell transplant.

CDR3 amino acids: CASSTPGQNTGELFF. CDR3 DNA: TGTGCCAGCAGTACCCCGGGACAGAACACCGGGGAGCTGTTTTTT. V and J are TRBV6-1 and TRBJ2-2; D might be TRBD1 (6 bases). Germline V gene lookup returns CDR1 MNHNS and CDR2 SASEGT. The CDR3 runs 15 residues. Trimming removed 5 bases at V and 1 base at J, with 11 bases between.